This T cell receptor beta chain was profiled in a study of identifying expanded T cells in peripheral blood (dated by TCRdb to about 2019). Regarding the study in general: Technical replicates were generated by sequencing separate aliquots of the same genomic DNA pool, and four replicates were compared pairwise.

Beyond this particular receptor, the publication reports: The authors expected that over much longer intervals, such as months to years, biological variance in healthy repertoires might increase even further. The binomial model flagged approximately 1.2 differentially abundant clones between technical replicates, compared with approximately 15 over roughly 2 weeks and 19 over roughly 4 weeks. Variance in clone template counts between roughly two-week samples significantly increased with total template count across all healthy donors. The beta-binomial model significantly reduced the number of clones called differentially abundant and the false-positive rate across all healthy-donor time intervals.

Note on this clone: This clone's antigen is unknown. Base qualities are not recorded, but no much larger clone differs from it by a single base.

The immunoSEQ Assay, which uses bias-controlled multiplex PCR amplification of genomic DNA, was used to profile TCRbeta CDR3 regions. In the authors' own workflow: To quantify the absolute abundance of each unique TCRbeta CDR3 region, the sequences were collapsed and filtered. Differential abundance was tested with a binomial (Fisher-equivalent) model and with a beta-binomial model adding time-dependent variance fitted from healthy donors. Any clone with fewer than 5 combined templates was excluded, and a clone was called differentially abundant if its Benjamini-Hochberg FDR was below 0.01. Beta-binomial variance was modeled as a function of total template count across the two samples using the form v = (b*log(k)+a)^2. This immuneACCESS table, as held by TCRdb, lists in-frame sequences with V and J called but not all clones. Of the missing ones, under half trace to an unresolved V gene in checked studies; the others have no known cause. The V and J calls and clone size come from that table; D and trimming were worked out from the DNA. This sample lists tens of thousands of clones; over 80% were detected once. The ten top clones hold about a fifth of the sample.

During the collection period, no infections or other immune events were recorded for the healthy donors. To calibrate time-dependent variance in a beta-binomial model of T-cell clone differential abundance, blood repertoires from healthy donors were used as a training cohort. The training cohort included 10 healthy donors, of whom 3 were female and 7 were male. The donors were between roughly 25 and 64 years old, with an average age of approximately 45 years. Whole blood from each healthy donor was obtained from a commercial supplier and was collected at three time points around 2 weeks apart. For immunosequencing, genomic DNA was extracted from unsorted whole blood. CDR1 and CDR2, looked up from the germline V gene (reference sequence), are LNHDA and SQIVND. Taken from cysteine to phenylalanine, the CDR3 has 15 residues. Only the CDR3 region is kept as DNA, spanning 45 bases read in frame from base 1. Trimming costs V 4 bases and J 8 bases, and their ends lie 18 bases apart.

Sequenced material: blood. This clonotype was sampled from a person aged 18 to 70 in good health. The V and J segments used are TRBV19 and TRBJ2-1; the D call is tentative, TRBD1 or TRBD2, as each matches 5 bases. The sequenced DNA: TGTGCCAGTAGTACTCTCGGGGACCTCGCGGATGAGCAGTTCTTC. Protein translation: CASSTLGDLADEQFF.